Included here is one T cell receptor beta chain sequence, with context. Its antigen remains unknown. The data are from a study of cytomegalovirus exposure and HLA in healthy donors. Study overall: Tens of millions of unique TCRs, all from HLA-typed donors, were included in an early release of the data.

Study conclusions and caveats: Accurate prediction of most subjects' HLA-A and HLA-B alleles from TCR beta sequences was reported. An analysis that came later showed most CMV-associated TCR beta chains appearing HLA-restricted.

Primers included in the PCR were 60 Vbeta and 13 Jbeta primers. Here immunoSEQ multiplex PCR was the method, and the copy in TCRdb shows in-frame clones only, minus some. The profile shows 160,000 or so clones, over 60% of them singletons. The V and J ends lost 2 bases and 5 bases respectively, with 13 bases between them. This CDR3 has 14 amino acids. CDR1 is ENHRY and CDR2 is SYGVKD in the germline V gene. The source is a man aged 40-49 years in good health and CMV-seronegative. This chain uses TRBV10-3 with TRBJ2-7; perhaps TRBD1 as D (6 bases). Specimen: PBMCs. The CDR3 DNA sequence: TGTGCCATCAGTGAGAACCCCAGGGGCGACGAGCAGTACTTC. Amino acids: CAISENPRGDEQYF.